This TCR beta chain originates from a study of cytomegalovirus exposure and HLA in healthy donors. Regarding the study as a whole: The number of N-insertions in an Asian-associated ancestry cluster was reportedly below the approximately 700-donor mean in a later analysis. CMV serostatus was the only immune exposure information that was available. Sequencing depth across donors, presence/absence analyses assumed, was roughly uniform.

The junction had 9 bases not matched to a gene; V was cut back by 3 bases and J by 14 bases. Germline CDR1 SNHLY, CDR2 FYNNEI. The CDR3 contains 12 residues. PCR used 60 Vbeta primers and 13 Jbeta primers. Assay used: immunoSEQ multiplex PCR; TCRdb lists only in-frame clones, some missing. The sample lists roughly 130,000 clones, around three quarters occurring once. Notes on this clone: Antigen unknown.

The chain employs TRBV2 and TRBJ1-2; 7 bases map to TRBD1. Specimen: PBMCs. The receptor was isolated from a middle-aged man in good health and CMV-seronegative. The CDR3 nucleotides are TGTGCCAGCAGTGAGGGGACAGCCCGAACAACCTTC. Protein sequence: CASSEGTARTTF.